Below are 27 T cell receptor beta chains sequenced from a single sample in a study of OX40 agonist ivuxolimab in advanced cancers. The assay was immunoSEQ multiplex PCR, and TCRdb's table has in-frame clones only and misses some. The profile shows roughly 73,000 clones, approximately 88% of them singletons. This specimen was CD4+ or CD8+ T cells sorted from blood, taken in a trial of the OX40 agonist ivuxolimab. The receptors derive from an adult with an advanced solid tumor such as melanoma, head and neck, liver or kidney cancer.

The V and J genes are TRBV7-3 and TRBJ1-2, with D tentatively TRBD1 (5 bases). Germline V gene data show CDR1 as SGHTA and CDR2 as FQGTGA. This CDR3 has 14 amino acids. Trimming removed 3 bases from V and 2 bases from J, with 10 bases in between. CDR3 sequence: CASSFQTDNYGYTF. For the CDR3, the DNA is TGTGCCAGCAGCTTCCAGACAGACAACTATGGCTACACCTTC.

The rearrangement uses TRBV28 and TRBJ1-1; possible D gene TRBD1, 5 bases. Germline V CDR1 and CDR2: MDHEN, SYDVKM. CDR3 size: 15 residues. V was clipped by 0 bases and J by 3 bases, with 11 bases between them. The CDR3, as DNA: TGTGCCAGCAGTTTATGGGACTGGGGGGACACTGAAGCTTTCTTT. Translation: CASSLWDWGDTEAFF.

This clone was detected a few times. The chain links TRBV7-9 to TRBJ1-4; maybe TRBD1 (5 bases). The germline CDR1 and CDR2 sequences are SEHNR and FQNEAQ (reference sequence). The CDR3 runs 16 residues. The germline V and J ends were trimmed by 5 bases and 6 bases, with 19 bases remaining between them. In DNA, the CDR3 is TGTGCCAGCAGCCCTCTCCTCTCTCTGGGGGATGAAAAACTGTTTTTT. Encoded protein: CASSPLLSLGDEKLFF.

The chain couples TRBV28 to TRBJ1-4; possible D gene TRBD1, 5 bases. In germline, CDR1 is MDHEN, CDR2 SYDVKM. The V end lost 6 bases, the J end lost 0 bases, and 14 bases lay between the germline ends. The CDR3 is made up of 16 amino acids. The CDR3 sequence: CASSLGQTATNEKLFF. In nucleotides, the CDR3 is TGTGCCAGCAGCCTCGGACAAACTGCAACTAATGAAAAACTGTTTTTT.

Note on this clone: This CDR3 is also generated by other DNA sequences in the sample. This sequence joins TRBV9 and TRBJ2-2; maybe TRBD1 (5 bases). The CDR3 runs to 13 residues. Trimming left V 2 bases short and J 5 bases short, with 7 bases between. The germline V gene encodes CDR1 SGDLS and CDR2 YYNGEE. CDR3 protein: CASSVQGTGELFF. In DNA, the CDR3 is TGTGCCAGCAGCGTCCAGGGTACCGGGGAGCTGTTTTTT.

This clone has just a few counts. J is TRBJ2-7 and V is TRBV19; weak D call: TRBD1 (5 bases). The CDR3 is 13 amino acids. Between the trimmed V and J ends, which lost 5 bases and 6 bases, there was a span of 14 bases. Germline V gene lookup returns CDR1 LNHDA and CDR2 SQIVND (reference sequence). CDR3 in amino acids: CASSEQGSSEQYF. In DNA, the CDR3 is TGTGCCAGTAGTGAGCAGGGTTCGAGCGAGCAGTACTTC.

The CDR3 spells CASGFGQLGQPQHF. Written as DNA, the CDR3 is TGTGCTAGTGGTTTCGGACAGTTGGGACAGCCCCAGCATTTT. The chain links TRBV12-5 to TRBJ1-5; tentatively, D is TRBD1 (6 bases). Germline CDR1 reads LGHNT; CDR2 reads FRNRAP. The CDR3 contains 14 residues. V dropped 3 bases and J dropped 7 bases, with 13 bases sitting between them.

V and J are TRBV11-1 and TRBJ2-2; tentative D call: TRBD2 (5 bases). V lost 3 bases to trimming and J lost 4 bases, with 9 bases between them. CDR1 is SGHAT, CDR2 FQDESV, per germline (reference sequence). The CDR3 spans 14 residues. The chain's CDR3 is CASSLGRTTGELFF. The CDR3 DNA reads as TGTGCCAGCAGCTTGGGGAGAACCACCGGGGAGCTGTTTTTT.

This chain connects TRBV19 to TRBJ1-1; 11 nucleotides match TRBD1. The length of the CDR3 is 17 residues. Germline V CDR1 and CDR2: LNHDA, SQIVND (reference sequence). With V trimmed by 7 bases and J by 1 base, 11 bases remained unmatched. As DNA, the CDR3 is TGTGCCAGTACCCCGACCGGGACAGGGGGTTGGAACACTGAAGCTTTCTTT. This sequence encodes CASTPTGTGGWNTEAFF.

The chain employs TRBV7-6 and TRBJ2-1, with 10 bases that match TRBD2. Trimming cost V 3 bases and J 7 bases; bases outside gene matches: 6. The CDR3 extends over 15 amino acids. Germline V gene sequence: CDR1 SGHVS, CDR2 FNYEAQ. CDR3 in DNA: TGTGCCAGCAGCTTGAGCGGGAGGGGAGGGAATGAGCAGTTCTTC. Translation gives CASSLSGRGGNEQFF.

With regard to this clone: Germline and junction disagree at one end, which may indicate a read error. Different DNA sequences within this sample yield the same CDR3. The CDR3 sequence: CASSPLLGGAGETQYF. In DNA, the CDR3 is TGTGCCAGCAGCCCACTCCTTGGTGGGGCCGGGGAGACCCAATACTTC. The chain carries TRBV7-9 and TRBJ2-5; D is possibly TRBD1 or TRBD2 (5 bases each). The CDR3 runs 16 residues. The V gene's germline CDR1 is SEHNR and CDR2 FQNEAQ (reference sequence).

The CDR3 reads CASSEGSRGYTF. CDR3 coding DNA: TGTGCCAGCAGTGAAGGGAGTCGAGGCTACACCTTC. This chain uses TRBV2 with TRBJ1-2; D gene unclear. The CDR3 contains 12 residues. V was pared by 1 base and J by 8 bases, with 8 bases between. Germline assignment: CDR1 SNHLY and CDR2 FYNNEI.

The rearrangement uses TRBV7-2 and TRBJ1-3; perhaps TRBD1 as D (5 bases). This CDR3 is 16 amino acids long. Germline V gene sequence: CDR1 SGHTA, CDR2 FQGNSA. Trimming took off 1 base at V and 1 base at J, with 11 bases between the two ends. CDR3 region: CASSLGDRLSGNTIYF. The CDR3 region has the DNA TGTGCCAGCAGCTTAGGAGACAGATTATCTGGAAACACCATATATTTT.

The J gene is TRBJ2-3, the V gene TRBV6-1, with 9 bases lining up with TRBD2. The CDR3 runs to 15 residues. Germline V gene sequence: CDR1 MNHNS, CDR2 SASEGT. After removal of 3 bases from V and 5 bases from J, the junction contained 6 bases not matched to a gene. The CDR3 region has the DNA TGTGCCAGCAGTGATGGGCTAGCGGGGTTAGATACGCAGTATTTT. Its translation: CASSDGLAGLDTQYF.

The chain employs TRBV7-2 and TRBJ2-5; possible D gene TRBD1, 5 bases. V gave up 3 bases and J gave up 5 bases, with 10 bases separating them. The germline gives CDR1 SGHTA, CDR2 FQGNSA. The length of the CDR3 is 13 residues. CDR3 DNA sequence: TGTGCCAGCAGCTTGGCCAGGGTGGAGACCCAGTACTTC. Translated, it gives CASSLARVETQYF.

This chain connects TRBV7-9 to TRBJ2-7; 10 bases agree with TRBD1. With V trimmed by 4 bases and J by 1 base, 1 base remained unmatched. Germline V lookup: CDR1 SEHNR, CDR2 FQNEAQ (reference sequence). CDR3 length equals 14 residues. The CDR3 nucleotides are TGTGCCAGCAGCTCGGACAGGGGGTCCTACGAGCAGTACTTC. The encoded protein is CASSSDRGSYEQYF. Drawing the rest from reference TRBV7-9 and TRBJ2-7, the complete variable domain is DTGVSQNPRHKITKRGQNVTFRCDPISEHNRLYWYRQTLGQGPEFLTYFQNEAQLEKSRLLSDRFSAERPKGSFSTLEIQRTEQGDSAMYLCASSSDRGSYEQYFGPGTRLTVT.

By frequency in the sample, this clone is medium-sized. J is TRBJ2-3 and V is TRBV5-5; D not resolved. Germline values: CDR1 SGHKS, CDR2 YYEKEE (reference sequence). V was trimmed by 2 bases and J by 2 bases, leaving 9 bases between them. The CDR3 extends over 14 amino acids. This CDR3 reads CASSFGQNTDTQYF. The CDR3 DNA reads TGTGCCAGCAGCTTCGGGCAGAACACAGATACGCAGTATTTT. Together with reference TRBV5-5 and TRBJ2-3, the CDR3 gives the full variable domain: DAGVTQSPTHLIKTRGQQVTLRCSPISGHKSVSWYQQVLGQGPQFIFQYYEKEERGRGNFPDRFSARQFPNYSSELNVNALLLGDSALYLCASSFGQNTDTQYFGPGTRLTVL.

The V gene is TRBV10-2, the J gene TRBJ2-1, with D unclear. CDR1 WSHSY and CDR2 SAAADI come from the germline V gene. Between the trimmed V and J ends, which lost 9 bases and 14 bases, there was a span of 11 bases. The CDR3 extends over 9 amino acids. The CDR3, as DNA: TGCGCCAGTGCTAGGACGGAGTTCTTC. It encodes CASARTEFF.

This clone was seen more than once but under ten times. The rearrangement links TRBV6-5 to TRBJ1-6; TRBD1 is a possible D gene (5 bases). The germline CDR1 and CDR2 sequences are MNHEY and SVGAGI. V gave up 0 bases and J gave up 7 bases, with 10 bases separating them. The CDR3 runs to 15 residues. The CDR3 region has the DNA TGTGCCAGCAGTTACTCGGGCAGGGCCAATTCACCCCTCCACTTT. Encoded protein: CASSYSGRANSPLHF.

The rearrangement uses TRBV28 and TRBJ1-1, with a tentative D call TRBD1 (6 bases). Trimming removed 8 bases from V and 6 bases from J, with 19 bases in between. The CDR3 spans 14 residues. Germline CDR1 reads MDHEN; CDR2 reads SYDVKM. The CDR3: CASWLSGGWAEAFF. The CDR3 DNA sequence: TGTGCCAGCTGGCTTTCCGGGGGCTGGGCTGAAGCTTTCTTT.

CDR3 bases: TGCGCCAGCAGCTTGGCTACGGGCTCCTACGAGCAGTACTTC. The encoded protein is CASSLATGSYEQYF. The chain recombines TRBV5-1 with TRBJ2-7, with D uncertain. Looked up from germline, CDR1 is SGHRS and CDR2 is YFSETQ. The ends were cut back, 0 bases at V and 0 bases at J, with 7 bases in the middle. CDR3 length equals 14 residues.

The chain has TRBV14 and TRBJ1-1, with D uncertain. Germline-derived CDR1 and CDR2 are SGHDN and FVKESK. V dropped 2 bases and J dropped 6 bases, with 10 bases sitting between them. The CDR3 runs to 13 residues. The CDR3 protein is CASSQIPRAEAFF. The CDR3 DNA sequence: TGTGCCAGCAGCCAAATCCCAAGGGCTGAAGCTTTCTTT.

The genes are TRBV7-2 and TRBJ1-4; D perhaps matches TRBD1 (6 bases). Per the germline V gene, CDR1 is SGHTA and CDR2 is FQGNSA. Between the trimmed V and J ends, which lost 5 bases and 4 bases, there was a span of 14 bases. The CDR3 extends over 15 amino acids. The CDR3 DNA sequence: TGTGCCAGCAGCGCAAATCGGGGGCGTAATGAAAAACTGTTTTTT. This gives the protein CASSANRGRNEKLFF.

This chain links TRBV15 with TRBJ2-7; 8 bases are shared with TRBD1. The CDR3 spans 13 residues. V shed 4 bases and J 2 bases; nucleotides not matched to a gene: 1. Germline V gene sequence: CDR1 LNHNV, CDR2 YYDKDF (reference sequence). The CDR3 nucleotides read TGTGCCACCAGCACGGGACAGGCCTACGAGCAGTACTTC. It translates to CATSTGQAYEQYF.

In DNA, the CDR3 is TGTGCAAGCCAGCTGTTAGGCGGAGGACAGGGGCCCCCGAACACTGAAGCTTTCTTT. Translated, it gives CASQLLGGGQGPPNTEAFF. The rearrangement links TRBV12-2 to TRBJ1-1; the table's D call, TRBD1, has no DNA check behind it. TRBV12-2 is listed as a pseudogene. The CDR3 contains 19 residues.

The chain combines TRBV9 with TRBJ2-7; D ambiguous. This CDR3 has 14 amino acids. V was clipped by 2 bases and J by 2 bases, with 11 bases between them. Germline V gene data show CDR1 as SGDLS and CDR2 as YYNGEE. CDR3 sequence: CASSVSILPYEQYF. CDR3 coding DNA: TGTGCCAGCAGCGTTAGCATCCTCCCCTACGAGCAGTACTTC.

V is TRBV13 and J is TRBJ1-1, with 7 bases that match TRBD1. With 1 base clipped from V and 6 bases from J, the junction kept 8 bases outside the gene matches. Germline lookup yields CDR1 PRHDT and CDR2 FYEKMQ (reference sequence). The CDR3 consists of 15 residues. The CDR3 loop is CASSLDTGEEAEAFF. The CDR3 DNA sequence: TGTGCCAGCAGCTTAGATACAGGGGAGGAGGCTGAAGCTTTCTTT.